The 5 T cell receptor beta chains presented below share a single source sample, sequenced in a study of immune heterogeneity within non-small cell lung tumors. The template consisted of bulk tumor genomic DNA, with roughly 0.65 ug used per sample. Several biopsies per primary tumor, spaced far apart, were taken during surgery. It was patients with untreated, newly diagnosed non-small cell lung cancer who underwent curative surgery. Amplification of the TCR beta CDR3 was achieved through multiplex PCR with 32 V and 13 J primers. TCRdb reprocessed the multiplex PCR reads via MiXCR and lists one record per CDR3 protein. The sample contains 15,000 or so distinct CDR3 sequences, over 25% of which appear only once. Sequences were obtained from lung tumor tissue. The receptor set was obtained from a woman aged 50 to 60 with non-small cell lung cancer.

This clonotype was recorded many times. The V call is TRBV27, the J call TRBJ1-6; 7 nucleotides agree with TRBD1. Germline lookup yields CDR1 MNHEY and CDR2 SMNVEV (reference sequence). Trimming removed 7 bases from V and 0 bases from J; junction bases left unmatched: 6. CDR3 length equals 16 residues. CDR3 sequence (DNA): TGTGCCAGCAAGAGACAGGGAATCTCCTATAATTCACCCCTCCACTTT. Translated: CASKRQGISYNSPLHF.

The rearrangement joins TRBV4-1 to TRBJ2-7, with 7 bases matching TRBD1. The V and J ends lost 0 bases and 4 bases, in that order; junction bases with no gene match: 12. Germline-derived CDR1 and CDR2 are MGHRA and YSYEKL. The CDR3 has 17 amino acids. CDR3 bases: TGCGCCAGCAGCCAAGATGACAGAGTTACAGGGGTATACGAGCAGTACTTC. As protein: CASSQDDRVTGVYEQYF.

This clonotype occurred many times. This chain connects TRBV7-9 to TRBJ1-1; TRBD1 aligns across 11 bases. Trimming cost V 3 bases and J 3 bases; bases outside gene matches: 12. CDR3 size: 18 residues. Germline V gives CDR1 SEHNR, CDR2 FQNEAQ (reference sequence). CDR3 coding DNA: TGTGCCAGCAGCTTCCCAACCGGGACAGGGGGAGATGACACTGAAGCTTTCTTT. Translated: CASSFPTGTGGDDTEAFF.

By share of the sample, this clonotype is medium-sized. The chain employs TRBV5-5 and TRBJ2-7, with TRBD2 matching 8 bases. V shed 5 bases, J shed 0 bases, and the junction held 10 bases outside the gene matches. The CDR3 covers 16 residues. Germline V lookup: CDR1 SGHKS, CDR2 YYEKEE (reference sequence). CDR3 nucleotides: TGTGCCAGCAGTCGGGGGGGGACCAAAAGCTCCTACGAGCAGTACTTC. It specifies CASSRGGTKSSYEQYF.

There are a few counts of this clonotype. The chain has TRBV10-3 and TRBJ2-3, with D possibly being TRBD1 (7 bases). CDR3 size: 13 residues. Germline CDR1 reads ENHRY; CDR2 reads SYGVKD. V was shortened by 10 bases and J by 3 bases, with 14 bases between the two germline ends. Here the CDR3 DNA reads TGTGCCACCCAGGAGGGGGCAACAGATACGCAGTATTTT. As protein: CATQEGATDTQYF.